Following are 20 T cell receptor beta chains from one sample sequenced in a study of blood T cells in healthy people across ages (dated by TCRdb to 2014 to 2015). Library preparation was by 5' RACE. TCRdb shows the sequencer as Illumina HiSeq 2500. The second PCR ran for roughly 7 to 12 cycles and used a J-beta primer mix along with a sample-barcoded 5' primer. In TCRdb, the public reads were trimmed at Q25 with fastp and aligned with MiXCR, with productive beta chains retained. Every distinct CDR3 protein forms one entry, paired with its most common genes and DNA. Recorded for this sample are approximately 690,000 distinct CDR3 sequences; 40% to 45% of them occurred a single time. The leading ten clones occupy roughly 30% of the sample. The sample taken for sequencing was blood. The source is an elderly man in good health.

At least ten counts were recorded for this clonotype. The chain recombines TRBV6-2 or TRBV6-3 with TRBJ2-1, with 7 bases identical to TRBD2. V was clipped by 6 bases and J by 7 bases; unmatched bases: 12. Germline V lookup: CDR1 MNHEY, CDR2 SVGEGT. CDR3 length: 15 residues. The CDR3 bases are TGTGCCAGCAGAAACCCGGGGGAGGGCCGAAATGAGCAGTTCTTC. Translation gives CASRNPGEGRNEQFF.

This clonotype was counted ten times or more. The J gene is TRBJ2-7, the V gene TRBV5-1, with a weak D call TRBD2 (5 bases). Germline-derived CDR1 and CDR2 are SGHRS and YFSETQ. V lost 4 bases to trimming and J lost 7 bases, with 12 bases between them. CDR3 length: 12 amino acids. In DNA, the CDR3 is TGCGCCAGCAGCCCACAAGCGGCAGAGCAGTACTTC. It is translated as CASSPQAAEQYF.

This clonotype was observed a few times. The CDR3 DNA is TGTGCCTGGAGTGTAGTCTACGAGCAGTACTTC. Residues: CAWSVVYEQYF. V usage is TRBV30 and J usage is TRBJ2-7; no clear D. V lost 0 bases and J lost 3, with 3 bases in between. Germline CDR1 and CDR2: GTSNPN and SVGIG (reference sequence). This CDR3 has 11 residues.

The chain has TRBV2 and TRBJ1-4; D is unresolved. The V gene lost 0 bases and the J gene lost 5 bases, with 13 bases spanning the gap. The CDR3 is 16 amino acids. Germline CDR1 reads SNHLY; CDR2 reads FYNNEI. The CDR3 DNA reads TGTGCCAGCAGTGAAGCCCTCGGGATGGGGAATGAAAAACTGTTTTTT. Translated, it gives CASSEALGMGNEKLFF.

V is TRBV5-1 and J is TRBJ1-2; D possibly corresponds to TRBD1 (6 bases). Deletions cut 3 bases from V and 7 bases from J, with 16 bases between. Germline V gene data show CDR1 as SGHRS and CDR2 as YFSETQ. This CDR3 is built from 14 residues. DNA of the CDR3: TGCGCCAGCAGCTACACACAGGGAGGGGCTGGCTACACCTTC. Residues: CASSYTQGGAGYTF. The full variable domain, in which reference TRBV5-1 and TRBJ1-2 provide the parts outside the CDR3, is KAGVTQTPRYLIKTRGQQVTLSCSPISGHRSVSWYQQTPGQGLQFLFEYFSETQRNKGNFPGRFSGRQFSNSRSEMNVSTLELGDSALYLCASSYTQGGAGYTFGSGTRLTVV.

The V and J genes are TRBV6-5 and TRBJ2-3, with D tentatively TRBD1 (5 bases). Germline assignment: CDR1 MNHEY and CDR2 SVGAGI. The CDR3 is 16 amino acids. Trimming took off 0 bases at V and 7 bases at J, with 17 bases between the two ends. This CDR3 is CASSYSSGQGRNTQYF. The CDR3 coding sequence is TGTGCCAGCAGTTACTCGTCTGGCCAGGGTCGAAATACGCAGTATTTT.

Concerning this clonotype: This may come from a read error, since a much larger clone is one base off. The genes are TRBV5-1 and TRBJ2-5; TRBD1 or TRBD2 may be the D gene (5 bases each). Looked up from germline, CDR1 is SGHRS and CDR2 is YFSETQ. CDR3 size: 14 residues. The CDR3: CVSSFGLGTETQYF. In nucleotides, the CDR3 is TGCGTCAGCAGCTTCGGCCTGGGGACAGAGACCCAGTACTTC.

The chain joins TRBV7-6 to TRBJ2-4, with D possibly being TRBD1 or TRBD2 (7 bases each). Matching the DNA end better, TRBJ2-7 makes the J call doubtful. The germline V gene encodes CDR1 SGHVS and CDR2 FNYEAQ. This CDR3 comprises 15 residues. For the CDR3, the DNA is TGTGCCAGCAGCTTAAAGGGACAGCGGGGTCCCGAGCAGTACTTC. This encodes CASSLKGQRGPEQYF.

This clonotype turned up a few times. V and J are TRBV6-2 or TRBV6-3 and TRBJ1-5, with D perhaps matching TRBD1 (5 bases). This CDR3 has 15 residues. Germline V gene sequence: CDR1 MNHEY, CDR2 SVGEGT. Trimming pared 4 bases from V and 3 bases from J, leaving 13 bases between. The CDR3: CASSSTWGDNQPQHF. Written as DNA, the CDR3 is TGTGCCAGCAGTTCAACATGGGGGGACAATCAGCCCCAGCATTTT.

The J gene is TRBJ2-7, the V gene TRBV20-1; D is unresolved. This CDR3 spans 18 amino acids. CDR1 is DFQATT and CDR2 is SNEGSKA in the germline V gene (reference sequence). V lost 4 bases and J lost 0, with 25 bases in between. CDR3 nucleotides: TGCAGTGCTACTATGATCCGGGTCGGCAGGCTACGCTCCTACGAGCAGTACTTC. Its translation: CSATMIRVGRLRSYEQYF.

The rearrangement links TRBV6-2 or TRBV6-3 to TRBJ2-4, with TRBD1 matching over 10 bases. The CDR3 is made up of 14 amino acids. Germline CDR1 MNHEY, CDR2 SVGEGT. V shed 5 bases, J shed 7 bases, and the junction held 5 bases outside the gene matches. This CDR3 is CASSRQGAANIQYF. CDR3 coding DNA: TGTGCCAGCAGTCGACAGGGGGCTGCGAACATTCAGTACTTC.

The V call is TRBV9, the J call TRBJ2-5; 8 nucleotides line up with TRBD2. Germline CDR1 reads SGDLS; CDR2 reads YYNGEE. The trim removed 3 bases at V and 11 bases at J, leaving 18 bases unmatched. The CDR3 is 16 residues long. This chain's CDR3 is CASSGATSGSYNGQYF. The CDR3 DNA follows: TGTGCCAGCAGCGGGGCCACTAGCGGATCCTACAATGGGCAGTACTTC.

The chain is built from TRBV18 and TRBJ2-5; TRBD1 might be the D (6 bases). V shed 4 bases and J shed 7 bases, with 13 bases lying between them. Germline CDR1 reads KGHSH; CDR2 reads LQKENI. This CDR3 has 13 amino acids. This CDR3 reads CASSLTGPGTQYF. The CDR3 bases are TGTGCCAGCTCACTTACAGGGCCAGGGACCCAGTACTTC.

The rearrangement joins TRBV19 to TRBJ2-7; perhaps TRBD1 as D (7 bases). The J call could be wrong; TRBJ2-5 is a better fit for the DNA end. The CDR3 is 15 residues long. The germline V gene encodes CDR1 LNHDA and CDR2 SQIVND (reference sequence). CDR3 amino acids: CASSTSGPGGKTQYF. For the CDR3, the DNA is TGTGCCAGTAGTACGTCGGGGCCAGGGGGGAAGACCCAGTACTTC.

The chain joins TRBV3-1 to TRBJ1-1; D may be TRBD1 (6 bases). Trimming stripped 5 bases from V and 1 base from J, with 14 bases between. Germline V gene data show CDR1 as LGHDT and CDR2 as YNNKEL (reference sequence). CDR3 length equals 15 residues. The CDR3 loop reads CASSRNRDPNTEAFF. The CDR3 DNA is TGTGCCAGCAGCAGAAACAGGGACCCGAACACTGAAGCTTTCTTT.

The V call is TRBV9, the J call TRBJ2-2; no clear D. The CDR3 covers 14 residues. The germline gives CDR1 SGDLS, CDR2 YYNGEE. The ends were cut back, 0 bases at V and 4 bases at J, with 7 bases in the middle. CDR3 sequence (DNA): TGTGCCAGCAGCGTAGAGTGGCGCACCGGGGAGCTGTTTTTT. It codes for CASSVEWRTGELFF.

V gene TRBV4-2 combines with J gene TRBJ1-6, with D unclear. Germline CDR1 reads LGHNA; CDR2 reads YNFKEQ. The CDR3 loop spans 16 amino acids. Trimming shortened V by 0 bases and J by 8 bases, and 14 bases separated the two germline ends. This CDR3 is CASSQEKGIWDSPLHF. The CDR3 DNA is TGTGCCAGCAGCCAAGAGAAGGGCATATGGGATTCACCCCTCCACTTT.

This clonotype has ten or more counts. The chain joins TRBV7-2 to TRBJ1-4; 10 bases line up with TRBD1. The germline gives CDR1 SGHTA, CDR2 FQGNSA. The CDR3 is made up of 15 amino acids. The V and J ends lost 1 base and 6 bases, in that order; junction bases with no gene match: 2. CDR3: CASSLVGTGDEKLFF. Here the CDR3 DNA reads TGTGCCAGCAGCTTAGTAGGGACAGGGGATGAAAAACTGTTTTTT.

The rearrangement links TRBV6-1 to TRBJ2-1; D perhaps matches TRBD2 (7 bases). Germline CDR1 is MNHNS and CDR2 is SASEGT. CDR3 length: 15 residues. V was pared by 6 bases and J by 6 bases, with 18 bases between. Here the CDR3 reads CASRPERGGLNEQFF. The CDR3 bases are TGTGCCAGCAGGCCCGAAAGGGGGGGGCTCAATGAGCAGTTCTTC.

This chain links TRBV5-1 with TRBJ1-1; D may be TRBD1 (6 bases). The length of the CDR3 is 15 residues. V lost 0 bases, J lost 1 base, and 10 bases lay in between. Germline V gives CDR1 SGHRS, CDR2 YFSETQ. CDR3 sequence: CASSLAGAWNTEAFF. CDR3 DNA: TGCGCCAGCAGCTTGGCGGGGGCCTGGAACACTGAAGCTTTCTTT.